The entry below gives a single T cell receptor beta chain sequence along with its context. The germline V gene has CDR1 SGHAT and CDR2 FQNNGV. Germline trimming cut 7 bases from V and 5 bases from J; bases unmatched to any gene: 12. The CDR3 spans 15 residues. The protocol was immunoSEQ multiplex PCR, while the TCRdb copy is restricted to in-frame clones and leaves out a portion. Here the sample spans some 2.3 million clones, 90% to 95% being singletons. This entry is derived from a study of shared clonotypes between healthy human individuals. Study-wide context: Researchers drew samples from a couple of women and a few men aged 18 to 49.

What was sequenced was naive CD4+ T cells from PBMCs. Described subset: CD45RA+ positively selected. This sequence originates from a young man in good health. Some clones in this sample may be carry-over from other donors' samples. The chain links TRBV11-2 to TRBJ2-3; TRBD2 matches 7 bases. The CDR3 DNA is TGTGCCAGCACCCCCGAGGCGGGAGCGGGAGATACGCAGTATTTT. It is translated as CASTPEAGAGDTQYF.